These T cell receptor beta chains were read from a single sample in a study of T cell responses to AZD1222 COVID-19 vaccine. Using immunoSEQ multiplex PCR, the repertoire was profiled, and TCRdb retains in-frame clones only, with some absent. The sample shows 120,000 or so clones, about 87% of them seen only once. The sample here was peripheral blood, taken on day 0 of AZD1222 vaccination. The receptors here all came from an adult in good health. CDR3s include the opening cysteine and the closing phenylalanine or tryptophan. Each record gives: J gene, V gene, CDR3 protein.

TRBJ2-4 | TRBV5-8 | CASSLGQTLAKNIQYF
TRBJ2-7 | TRBV6-5 | CASSPQRGPYEQYF
TRBJ1-2 | TRBV11-2 | CASSLDRRVSYGYTF
TRBJ2-7 | TRBV5-8 | CASSPDRSYEQYF
TRBJ2-7 | TRBV5-5 | CASSLEAWAGPLGEQYF
TRBJ1-4 | TRBV6-5 | CAASPQGATNEKLFF
TRBJ2-3 | TRBV4-2 | CASSQVGASGTDTQYF
TRBJ1-1 | TRBV12-3/TRBV12-4 | CATDDSGTEAFF
TRBJ1-1 | TRBV5-1 | CASSLVGDPNTEAFF
TRBJ1-2 | TRBV6-5 | CASTLSLPTESGYTF
TRBJ1-3 | TRBV5-6 | CASNIGGGNTIYF
TRBJ1-6 | TRBV5-1 | CASSLGTTGKDSPLHF
TRBJ2-1 | TRBV11-3 | CASSFSSGSVHEQFF
TRBJ1-1 | TRBV7-9 | CASSSSRRTNTEAFF
TRBJ1-1 | TRBV5-4 | CASSLMGAETEAFF